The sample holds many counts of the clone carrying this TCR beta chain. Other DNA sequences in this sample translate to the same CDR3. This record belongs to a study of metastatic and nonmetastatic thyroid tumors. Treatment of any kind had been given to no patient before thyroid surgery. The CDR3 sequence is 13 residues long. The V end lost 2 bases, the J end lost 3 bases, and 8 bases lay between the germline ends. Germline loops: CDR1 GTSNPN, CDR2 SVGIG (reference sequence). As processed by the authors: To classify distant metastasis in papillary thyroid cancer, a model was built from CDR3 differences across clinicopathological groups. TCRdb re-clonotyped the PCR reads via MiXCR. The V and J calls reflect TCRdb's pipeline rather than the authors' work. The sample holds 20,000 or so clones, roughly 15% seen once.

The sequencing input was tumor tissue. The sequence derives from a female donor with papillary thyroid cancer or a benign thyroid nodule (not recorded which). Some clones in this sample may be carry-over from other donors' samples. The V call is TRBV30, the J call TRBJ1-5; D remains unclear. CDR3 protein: CAWSTGDNQPQHF. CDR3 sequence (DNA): TGTGCCTGGAGTACGGGAGACAATCAGCCCCAGCATTTT. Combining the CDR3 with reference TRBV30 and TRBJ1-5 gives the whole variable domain SQTIHQWPATLVQPVGSPLSLECTVEGTSNPNLYWYRQAAGRGLQLLFYSVGIGQISSEVPQNLSASRPQDRQFILSSKKLLLSDSGFYLCAWSTGDNQPQHFGDGTRLSIL.